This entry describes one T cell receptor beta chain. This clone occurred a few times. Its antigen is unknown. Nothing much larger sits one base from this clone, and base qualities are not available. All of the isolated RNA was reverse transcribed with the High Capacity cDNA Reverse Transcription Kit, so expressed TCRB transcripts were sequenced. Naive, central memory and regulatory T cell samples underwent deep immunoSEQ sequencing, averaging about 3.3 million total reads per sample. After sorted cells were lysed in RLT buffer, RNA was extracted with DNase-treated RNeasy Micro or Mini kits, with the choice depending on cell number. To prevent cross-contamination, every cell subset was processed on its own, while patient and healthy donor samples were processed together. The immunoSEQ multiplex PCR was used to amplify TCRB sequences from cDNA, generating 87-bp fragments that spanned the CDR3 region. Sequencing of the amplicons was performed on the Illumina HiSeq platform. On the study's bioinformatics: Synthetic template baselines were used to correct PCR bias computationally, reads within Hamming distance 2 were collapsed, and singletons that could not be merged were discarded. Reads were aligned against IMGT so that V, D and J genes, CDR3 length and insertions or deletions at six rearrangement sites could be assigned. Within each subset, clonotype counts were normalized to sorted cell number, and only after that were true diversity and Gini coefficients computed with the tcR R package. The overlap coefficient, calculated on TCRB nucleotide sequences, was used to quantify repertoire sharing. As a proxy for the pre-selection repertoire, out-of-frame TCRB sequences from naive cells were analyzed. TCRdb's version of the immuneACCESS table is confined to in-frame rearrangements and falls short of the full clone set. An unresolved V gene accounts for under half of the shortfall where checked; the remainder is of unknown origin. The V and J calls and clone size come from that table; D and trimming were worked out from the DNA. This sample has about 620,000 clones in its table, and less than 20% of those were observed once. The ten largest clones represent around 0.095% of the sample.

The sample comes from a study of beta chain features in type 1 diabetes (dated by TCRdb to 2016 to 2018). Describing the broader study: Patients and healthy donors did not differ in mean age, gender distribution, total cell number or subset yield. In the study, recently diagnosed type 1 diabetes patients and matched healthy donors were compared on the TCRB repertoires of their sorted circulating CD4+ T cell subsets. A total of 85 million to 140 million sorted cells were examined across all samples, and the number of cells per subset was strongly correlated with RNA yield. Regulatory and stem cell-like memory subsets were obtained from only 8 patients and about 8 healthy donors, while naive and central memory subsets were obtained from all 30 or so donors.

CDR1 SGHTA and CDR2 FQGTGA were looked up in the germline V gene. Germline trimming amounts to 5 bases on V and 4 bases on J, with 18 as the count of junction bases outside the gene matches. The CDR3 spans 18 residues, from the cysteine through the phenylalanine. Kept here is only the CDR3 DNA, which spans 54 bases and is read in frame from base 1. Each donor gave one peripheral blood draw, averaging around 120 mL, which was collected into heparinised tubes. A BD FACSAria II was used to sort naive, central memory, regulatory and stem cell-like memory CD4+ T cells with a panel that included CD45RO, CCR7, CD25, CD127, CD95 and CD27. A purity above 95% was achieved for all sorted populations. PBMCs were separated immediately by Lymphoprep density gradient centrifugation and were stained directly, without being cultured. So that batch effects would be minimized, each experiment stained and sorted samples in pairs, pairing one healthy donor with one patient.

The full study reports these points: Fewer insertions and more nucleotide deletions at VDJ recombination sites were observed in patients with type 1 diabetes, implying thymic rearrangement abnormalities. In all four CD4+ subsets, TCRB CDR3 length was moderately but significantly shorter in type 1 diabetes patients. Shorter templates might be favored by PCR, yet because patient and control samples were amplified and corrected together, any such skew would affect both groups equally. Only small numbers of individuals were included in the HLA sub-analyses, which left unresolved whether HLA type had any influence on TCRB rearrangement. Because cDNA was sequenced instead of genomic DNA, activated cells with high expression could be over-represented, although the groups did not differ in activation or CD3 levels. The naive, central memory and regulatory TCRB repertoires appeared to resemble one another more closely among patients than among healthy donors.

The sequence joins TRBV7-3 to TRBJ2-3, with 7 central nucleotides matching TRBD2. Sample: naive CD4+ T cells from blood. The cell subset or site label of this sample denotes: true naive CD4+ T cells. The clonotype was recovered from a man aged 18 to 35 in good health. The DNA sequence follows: TGTGCCAGCAGCGCTACCCTACCGGGGAGCGGGAATGCAGATACGCAGTATTTT. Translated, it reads CASSATLPGSGNADTQYF.